The 25 T cell receptor beta chains below all came from one sample that was sequenced in a study of memory CD4+ T cells and cytomegalovirus serostatus. Single viable CD3+CD4+CD8-CD45RO+ cells were sorted as the memory CD4+ T cells. Using immunoSEQ multiplex PCR, the repertoire was profiled, and TCRdb retains in-frame clones only, with some absent. In the table there are about 52,000 clones, around 78% of which are singletons. The source material was memory CD4+ T cells from blood. These receptor sequences come from an adult in good health and CMV-seronegative.

This clone was picked up a small number of times. V is TRBV15 and J is TRBJ1-2; TRBD1 aligns across 7 bases. This CDR3 has 12 amino acids. V dropped 5 bases and J dropped 4; count of bases not matched to a gene: 1. Germline V CDR1 and CDR2: LNHNV, YYDKDF (reference sequence). CDR3 coding DNA: TGTGCCACCAGCCAGGGGGGCTATGGCTACACCTTC. Translated, it gives CATSQGGYGYTF.

The V and J genes are TRBV19 and TRBJ1-4; D gene ambiguous. V lost 10 bases and J lost 7, with 10 bases in between. The CDR3 consists of 11 residues. CDR1 LNHDA and CDR2 SQIVND come from the germline V gene (reference sequence). CDR3 DNA sequence: TGTGCCACCGGCTACCGTGAAAAACTGTTTTTT. Translation gives CATGYREKLFF.

The chain carries TRBV28 and TRBJ1-1, with D unresolved. CDR3 length: 12 amino acids. V lost 6 bases, J lost 1 base, and 6 bases lay in between. Germline V gene sequence: CDR1 MDHEN, CDR2 SYDVKM. DNA of the CDR3: TGTGCCAGCAGCATAAAGAACACTGAAGCTTTCTTT. This codes for CASSIKNTEAFF.

This chain links TRBV30 with TRBJ2-3, with 7 bases that match TRBD2. The CDR3 totals 14 residues. The V and J ends lost 0 bases and 9 bases, in that order; junction bases with no gene match: 9. Germline-derived CDR1 and CDR2 are GTSNPN and SVGIG (reference sequence). CDR3 in DNA: TGTGCCTGGAGTGTGGGACTAACGCAATTCACGCAGTATTTT. It specifies CAWSVGLTQFTQYF.

This chain uses TRBV7-2 with TRBJ1-1; possible D gene TRBD1, 5 bases. Trimming shortened V by 5 bases and J by 1 base, and 14 bases separated the two germline ends. CDR1 and CDR2 from the germline V gene are SGHTA and FQGNSA. CDR3 length equals 15 residues. CDR3 protein: CASSTPGTGNTEAFF. As DNA, the CDR3 is TGTGCCAGCAGCACCCCCGGGACGGGGAACACTGAAGCTTTCTTT. Variable domain in full (rest from reference TRBV7-2 and TRBJ1-1): GAGVSQSPSNKVTEKGKDVELRCDPISGHTALYWYRQSLGQGLEFLIYFQGNSAPDKSGLPSDRFSAERTGGSVSTLTIQRTQQEDSAVYLCASSTPGTGNTEAFFGQGTRLTVV.

V is TRBV19 and J is TRBJ2-2; TRBD1 aligns across 9 bases. The CDR3 loop spans 17 amino acids. CDR1 is LNHDA, CDR2 SQIVND, per germline (reference sequence). The V gene end was trimmed by 11 bases and the J gene end by 4 bases; junction bases not matched to a gene: 17. The chain's CDR3 is CAVGGNSGTGSTGELFF. The DNA of the CDR3 is TGTGCCGTAGGGGGAAACTCCGGGACAGGGAGCACCGGGGAGCTGTTTTTT. The full variable domain, completed using reference TRBV19 and TRBJ2-2, is DGGITQSPKYLFRKEGQNVTLSCEQNLNHDAMYWYRQDPGQGLRLIYYSQIVNDFQKGDIAEGYSVSREKKESFPLTVTSAQKNPTAFYLCAVGGNSGTGSTGELFFGEGSRLTVL.

The V and J genes are TRBV14 and TRBJ2-5, with 8 bases identical to TRBD1. Trimming took 5 bases from V and 2 from J; bases not matched to a gene: 10. The CDR3 is 16 amino acids. Per the germline V gene, CDR1 is SGHDN and CDR2 is FVKESK. In nucleotides, the CDR3 is TGTGCCAGCAGCTCACCCCAGGGGGCCGTACAAGAGACCCAGTACTTC. This encodes CASSSPQGAVQETQYF.

The chain carries TRBV27 and TRBJ2-7; D gene ambiguous. Germline V lookup: CDR1 MNHEY, CDR2 SMNVEV (reference sequence). V was clipped by 7 bases and J by 3 bases, with 16 bases between them. The CDR3 has 14 residues. The CDR3 DNA reads TGTGCCAGCACCCCTAGTGCCAGGAGCTACGAGCAGTACTTC. This translates into CASTPSARSYEQYF.

The V and J genes are TRBV28 and TRBJ2-6, with D unclear. This CDR3 has 13 amino acids. Trimming left V 5 bases short and J 7 bases short, with 9 bases between. Germline CDR1 MDHEN, CDR2 SYDVKM. The CDR3 is CASSPPPANVLTF. DNA for the CDR3: TGTGCCAGCAGTCCACCCCCCGCCAACGTCCTGACTTTC.

V and J are TRBV21-1 and TRBJ2-5; TRBD2 reflects the table's D call only, with no check against the DNA. TRBV21-1 is a listed pseudogene. The CDR3 loop spans 14 amino acids. The CDR3 protein is CASSGGEAQETQYF. CDR3 in DNA: TGTGCCAGCAGCGGAGGGGAGGCCCAAGAGACCCAGTACTTC.

This sequence joins TRBV5-1 and TRBJ1-2, with no clear D. The CDR3 contains 16 residues. Germline CDR1 is SGHRS and CDR2 is YFSETQ. Trimming left V 1 base short and J 5 bases short, with 18 bases between. The CDR3 loop is CASSLYLMSFAYGYTF. The CDR3 nucleotides read TGCGCCAGCAGCTTGTATTTGATGTCCTTCGCGTATGGCTACACCTTC.

The chain has TRBV30 and TRBJ1-5, with D possibly being TRBD1 (5 bases). Germline CDR1 reads GTSNPN; CDR2 reads SVGIG (reference sequence). CDR3 size: 14 residues. Trimming pared 5 bases from V and 3 bases from J, leaving 14 bases between. The CDR3 nucleotides read TGTGCCTGGTCCGGGACGGCCTTCAATCAGCCCCAGCATTTT. Translating it yields CAWSGTAFNQPQHF.

The chain links TRBV4-2 to TRBJ1-5; D is perhaps TRBD1 (6 bases). V was trimmed by 0 bases and J by 7 bases, leaving 7 bases between them. Germline loops: CDR1 LGHNA, CDR2 YNFKEQ. The CDR3 runs to 13 residues. In DNA, the CDR3 is TGTGCCAGCAGCCAAGAAAGGGGGCAGCCCCAGCATTTT. Translated, it gives CASSQERGQPQHF.

The chain uses TRBV2 and TRBJ1-2, with TRBD1 matching over 8 bases. This CDR3 is built from 13 residues. Losses at the gene ends were 8 bases for V and 2 bases for J; bases not matched to a gene: 4. The V gene's germline CDR1 is SNHLY and CDR2 FYNNEI. CDR3 protein: CASQGAGNYGYTF. For the CDR3, the DNA is TGTGCCAGCCAGGGGGCTGGCAACTATGGCTACACCTTC.

In nucleotides, the CDR3 is TGCAGCGCCAGGCACAATGAGCAGTTCTTC. Translated, it gives CSARHNEQFF. The rearrangement uses TRBV29-1 and TRBJ2-1; D unresolved. Per the germline V gene, CDR1 is SQVTM and CDR2 is ANQGSEA. V gave up 7 bases and J gave up 5 bases, with 6 bases separating them. The CDR3 runs 10 residues.

The chain employs TRBV15 and TRBJ1-2; D gene unclear. Germline values: CDR1 LNHNV, CDR2 YYDKDF (reference sequence). CDR3 length equals 14 residues. Deletions cut 1 base from V and 4 bases from J, with 10 bases between. As DNA, the CDR3 is TGTGCCACCAGCAGAGCGTCAGACCCCTATGGCTACACCTTC. Translated: CATSRASDPYGYTF.

This chain joins TRBV18 and TRBJ1-4, with D maybe TRBD1 (5 bases). The CDR3 runs 14 residues. Trimming cost V 5 bases and J 7 bases, with 14 bases left between them. Germline V CDR1 and CDR2: KGHSH, LQKENI. CDR3 bases: TGTGCCAGCTCATTTCTGCCAGGGAGTGAAAAACTGTTTTTT. It yields the protein CASSFLPGSEKLFF.

CDR3 nucleotides: TGTGCCAGCAGCTTGTCCCAGGGGGTTGACTATGGCTACACCTTC. This encodes CASSLSQGVDYGYTF. V gene TRBV5-6 combines with J gene TRBJ1-2; TRBD1 matches 7 bases. Germline lookup yields CDR1 SGHDT and CDR2 YYEEEE. Trimming took 1 base from V and 3 from J; bases not matched to a gene: 6. The CDR3 is 15 amino acids. The complete variable domain, with remaining parts taken from reference TRBV5-6 and TRBJ1-2, reads DAGVTQSPTHLIKTRGQQVTLRCSPKSGHDTVSWYQQALGQGPQFIFQYYEEEERQRGNFPDRFSGHQFPNYSSELNVNALLLGDSALYLCASSLSQGVDYGYTFGSGTRLTVV.

The chain combines TRBV27 with TRBJ2-7; 10 bases fit TRBD1. Germline trimming cut 4 bases from V and 0 bases from J; bases unmatched to any gene: 6. The CDR3 totals 16 residues. Germline V gene data show CDR1 as MNHEY and CDR2 as SMNVEV (reference sequence). This chain's CDR3 is CASSSDRGTISYEQYF. CDR3 bases: TGTGCCAGCAGTTCGGACAGGGGGACGATCTCCTACGAGCAGTACTTC.

V usage is TRBV2 and J usage is TRBJ2-6; 7 bases align to TRBD1. Germline CDR1 is SNHLY and CDR2 is FYNNEI. CDR3 length: 14 residues. The trim removed 9 bases at V and 4 bases at J, leaving 6 bases unmatched. The CDR3 DNA reads TGTGCCAGAAAAGGGGGCGCCGGGGCCAACGTCCTGACTTTC. It yields the protein CARKGGAGANVLTF.

The genes are TRBV5-6 and TRBJ2-5, with D perhaps being TRBD1 or TRBD2 (6 bases each). Germline V gene data show CDR1 as SGHDT and CDR2 as YYEEEE. The V and J ends lost 4 bases and 4 bases respectively, with 17 bases between them. The CDR3 is made up of 15 amino acids. The CDR3 loop reads CASSPVGGWGETQYF. CDR3 bases: TGTGCCAGCAGCCCGGTGGGGGGCTGGGGAGAGACCCAGTACTTC.

This rearrangement joins TRBV10-3 to TRBJ2-3; unclear D gene. V was trimmed by 6 bases and J by 6 bases, leaving 7 bases between them. The CDR3 runs 11 residues. Germline V CDR1 and CDR2: ENHRY, SYGVKD. The CDR3 bases are TGTGCCATCAGGTTTGCGGATACGCAGTATTTT. Amino acids: CAIRFADTQYF.

The J gene is TRBJ1-2, the V gene TRBV6-1; possibly TRBD1 for D (6 bases). The ends were cut back, 6 bases at V and 5 bases at J, with 13 bases in the middle. Germline-derived CDR1 and CDR2 are MNHNS and SASEGT. CDR3 length: 13 residues. Written as DNA, the CDR3 is TGTGCCAGCAGGAGAGACAGGTCTTATGGCTACACCTTC. This translates into CASRRDRSYGYTF.

The rearrangement uses TRBV5-6 and TRBJ1-1; 9 bases align to TRBD1. The junction had 8 bases not matched to a gene; V was cut back by 5 bases and J by 3 bases. The CDR3 has 15 amino acids. Germline V lookup: CDR1 SGHDT, CDR2 YYEEEE. The CDR3 here is CASRPTGGQDTEAFF. CDR3 DNA sequence: TGTGCCAGCAGGCCGACAGGGGGACAGGACACTGAAGCTTTCTTT.

The J gene is TRBJ1-6, the V gene TRBV2; D might be TRBD1 (6 bases). With 3 bases removed from V and 9 bases from J, the gap between germline ends came to 9 bases. Looked up from germline, CDR1 is SNHLY and CDR2 is FYNNEI. The CDR3 is made up of 13 amino acids. CDR3: CASSDEGGSPLHF. The CDR3 DNA follows: TGTGCCAGCAGTGATGAGGGGGGTTCACCCCTCCACTTT. Based on the CDR3 plus reference TRBV2 and TRBJ1-6, the full variable domain is EPEVTQTPSHQVTQMGQEVILRCVPISNHLYFYWYRQILGQKVEFLVSFYNNEISEKSEIFDDQFSVERPDGSNFTLKIRSTKLEDSAMYFCASSDEGGSPLHFGNGTRLTVT.